This T cell receptor beta chain comes out of a study of CD8 T cells in Susac syndrome. This clonotype has a single count. Germline V CDR1 and CDR2: MNHEY, SVGEGT. V lost 4 bases and J lost 8, with 6 bases in between. CDR3 length: 11 amino acids. Random hexamers were used to reverse transcribe the RNA input (roughly 0.5 to 1 ug). TCRdb called the immunoSEQ multiplex PCR reads again in MiXCR, with one record for every CDR3 protein. The data contain around 140,000 distinct CDR3 sequences, 75% to 90% of them seen just once; the ten biggest clones take up more than 0.5%. The rearrangement joins TRBV6-2 or TRBV6-3 to TRBJ2-1; D is unresolved. The clonotype originates from a human donor with multiple sclerosis. What was sequenced was CD8+ T cells from PBMCs. The CDR3 spells CASSSRHEQFF. CDR3 bases: TGTGCCAGCAGTTCTCGGCATGAGCAGTTCTTC.